This passage covers 21 T cell receptor beta chains from one sample sequenced in a study of blood T cell repertoires in COVID-19. This table comes from immunoSEQ multiplex PCR, and its TCRdb copy is limited to in-frame clones, with some not included. The data hold 90,000 to 120,000 clones, with 84% observed a single time. Sample: peripheral blood. The receptors were sampled from a man between 60 and 70 years old with acute or convalescent COVID-19.

This clone was detected once. This chain connects TRBV3-1 (or the pseudogene TRBV3-2) to TRBJ1-5; TRBD1 might be the D (5 bases). The CDR3 has 14 amino acids. Trimming shortened V by 1 base and J by 9 bases, and 13 bases separated the two germline ends. CDR1 and CDR2 (germline): LGHDT, YNNKEL (reference sequence). The CDR3 DNA sequence: TGTGCCAGCAGCCAAGTCGGGGGGTTGGGGCCCCAGCATTTT. Translation: CASSQVGGLGPQHF.

In its sample, this clone was seen once. This chain uses TRBV5-1 with TRBJ2-5; TRBD1 aligns across 7 bases. The CDR3 runs 15 residues. The trim removed 0 bases at V and 1 base at J, leaving 3 bases unmatched. Germline-derived CDR1 and CDR2 are SGHRS and YFSETQ. CDR3 protein: CASSLARQGQETQYF. CDR3 in DNA: TGCGCCAGCAGCTTGGCCCGACAGGGCCAAGAGACCCAGTACTTC.

The chain combines TRBV19 with TRBJ2-7; 9 nucleotides line up with TRBD1. The CDR3 spans 13 residues. Germline CDR1 reads LNHDA; CDR2 reads SQIVND (reference sequence). V trimming: 4 bases; J trimming: 6 bases; junction bases outside the gene matches: 4. CDR3: CASSTTGGGEQYV. CDR3 nucleotides: TGTGCCAGTAGTACCACAGGGGGCGGCGAGCAGTACGTC.

This chain uses TRBV7-2 with TRBJ1-4; D is uncertain. Trimming removed 5 bases from V and 2 bases from J, with 9 bases in between. Germline lookup yields CDR1 SGHTA and CDR2 FQGNSA. CDR3 length equals 14 residues. The CDR3 DNA follows: TGTGCCAGCAGCCGGGAGTTCACTAATGAAAAACTGTTTTTT. Translating gives CASSREFTNEKLFF.

This clone has a handful of counts. V usage is TRBV5-1 and J usage is TRBJ1-2; 8 bases line up with TRBD1. V shed 4 bases and J 7 bases; nucleotides not matched to a gene: 6. There are 13 residues in the CDR3. Germline assignment: CDR1 SGHRS and CDR2 YFSETQ. The CDR3 DNA follows: TGCGCCAGCAGCCTCCAGGGGGCAGGTGGCTACACCTTC. Translating gives CASSLQGAGGYTF.

This rearrangement joins TRBV4-3 to TRBJ2-1; the D gene is possibly TRBD2 (6 bases). Deletions cut 5 bases from V and 0 bases from J, with 20 bases between. CDR1 LGHNA and CDR2 YSLEER come from the germline V gene. The CDR3 covers 18 residues. CDR3 in amino acids: CASSSTLAVFSSYNEQFF. The CDR3 DNA reads as TGCGCCAGCAGCTCGACGTTAGCGGTTTTCAGCTCCTACAATGAGCAGTTCTTC.

This clone has a single count. The chain employs TRBV3-1 (or the pseudogene TRBV3-2) and TRBJ1-5, with TRBD1 matching over 7 bases. The CDR3 covers 13 residues. The germline CDR1 and CDR2 sequences are LGHDT and YNNKEL (reference sequence). J lost 9 bases, V lost 1 base, and 3 bases had no gene match. CDR3 amino acids: CASSQGQGRPQHF. CDR3 nucleotide sequence: TGTGCCAGCAGCCAAGGACAGGGACGGCCCCAGCATTTT.

V gene TRBV5-6 combines with J gene TRBJ2-2; the match to TRBD1 covers 8 bases. The CDR3 length is 17 residues. Germline V gene lookup returns CDR1 SGHDT and CDR2 YYEEEE. Trimming cost V 4 bases and J 1 base; bases outside gene matches: 9. This CDR3 reads CASSPETGVGNTGELFF. CDR3 DNA sequence: TGTGCCAGCAGCCCAGAGACAGGGGTCGGGAACACCGGGGAGCTGTTTTTT.

The chain employs TRBV7-2 and TRBJ1-6; tentatively, D is TRBD1 (5 bases). Trimming shortened V by 5 bases and J by 8 bases, and 16 bases separated the two germline ends. Per germline, CDR1 SGHTA and CDR2 FQGNSA. The CDR3 loop spans 15 amino acids. The CDR3 nucleotides are TGTGCCAGCAGCGTAAACGTAGGGGTGTATTCACCCCTCCACTTT. Residues: CASSVNVGVYSPLHF.

The chain recombines TRBV19 with TRBJ1-2; no clear D gene. The CDR3 is 14 amino acids. V was trimmed by 7 bases and J by 5 bases, leaving 17 bases between them. Germline CDR1 and CDR2: LNHDA and SQIVND (reference sequence). This CDR3 is CASTPTIPGYGYTF. In nucleotides, the CDR3 is TGTGCCAGTACCCCAACTATTCCGGGTTATGGCTACACCTTC.

This clone has just one count. This chain joins TRBV18 and TRBJ1-5; TRBD1 is a possible D gene (5 bases). The CDR3 extends over 15 amino acids. With 0 bases removed from V and 4 bases from J, the gap between germline ends came to 10 bases. Germline loops: CDR1 KGHSH, CDR2 LQKENI. Here the CDR3 DNA reads TGTGCCAGCTCACCACCCAACGGGGGTAATCAGCCCCAGCATTTT. Residues: CASSPPNGGNQPQHF.

The rearrangement uses TRBV10-1 and TRBJ2-2, with D possibly matching TRBD2 (5 bases). The CDR3 spans 14 residues. From germline, CDR1 is WNHNN and CDR2 SYGVQD (reference sequence). V gave up 5 bases and J gave up 4 bases, with 11 bases separating them. The CDR3 spells CASSRASPTGELFF. The CDR3 DNA reads as TGCGCCAGCAGTAGGGCTAGCCCCACCGGGGAGCTGTTTTTT.

V and J are TRBV23-1 and TRBJ2-7; 9 nucleotides agree with TRBD1. TRBV23-1 counts as an open reading frame of uncertain function. The CDR3 contains 16 residues. V trimming: 1 base; J trimming: 3 bases; junction bases outside the gene matches: 7. CDR3 coding DNA: TGCGCCAGCAGTCAATTTGGACAGGGGCCGATCTACGAGCAGTACGTC. This encodes CASSQFGQGPIYEQYV.

V is TRBV6-5 and J is TRBJ2-7; 7 bases fit TRBD2. With V trimmed by 6 bases and J by 7 bases, 15 bases remained unmatched. The CDR3 spans 15 residues. CDR1 and CDR2 from the germline V gene are MNHEY and SVGAGI. CDR3 bases: TGTGCCAGCAGCGCGAGGCTAGCGGTCCTCGGGGAGCAGTACTTC. It specifies CASSARLAVLGEQYF.

This clone has a handful of counts. The V gene is TRBV30, the J gene TRBJ2-2; D is unresolved. The CDR3 extends over 15 amino acids. Germline CDR1 reads GTSNPN; CDR2 reads SVGIG (reference sequence). Trimming cost V 2 bases and J 0 bases, with 10 bases left between them. Written as DNA, the CDR3 is TGTGCCTGGAGTTTGGGCTCCACGAACACCGGGGAGCTGTTTTTT. Residues: CAWSLGSTNTGELFF. Full variable domain (missing parts from reference TRBV30 and TRBJ2-2): SQTIHQWPATLVQPVGSPLSLECTVEGTSNPNLYWYRQAAGRGLQLLFYSVGIGQISSEVPQNLSASRPQDRQFILSSKKLLLSDSGFYLCAWSLGSTNTGELFFGEGSRLTVL.

V and J are TRBV7-2 and TRBJ2-7; D gene uncertain. Trimming cost V 1 base and J 3 bases, with 7 bases left between them. CDR1 is SGHTA and CDR2 is FQGNSA in the germline V gene. This CDR3 comprises 13 residues. The CDR3 is CASSLETVYEQYF. The CDR3 DNA follows: TGTGCCAGCAGCTTAGAGACTGTCTACGAGCAGTACTTC.

The rearrangement joins TRBV7-6 to TRBJ2-3; D perhaps matches TRBD1 (6 bases). Between the trimmed V and J ends, which lost 2 bases and 2 bases, there was a span of 11 bases. CDR3 size: 15 residues. Germline-derived CDR1 and CDR2 are SGHVS and FNYEAQ. The CDR3 DNA is TGTGCCAGCAGCTTAAGGGGACACCTCACAGATACGCAGTATTTT. This sequence encodes CASSLRGHLTDTQYF. The variable domain in full, with the rest retrieved from reference TRBV7-6 and TRBJ2-3, is GAGVSQSPRYKVTKRGQDVALRCDPISGHVSLYWYRQALGQGPEFLTYFNYEAQQDKSGLPNDRFSAERPEGSISTLTIQRTEQRDSAMYRCASSLRGHLTDTQYFGPGTRLTVL.

This clone was recorded a few times. V gene TRBV5-1 combines with J gene TRBJ2-2, with 8 bases identical to TRBD2. Trimming removed 0 bases from V and 3 bases from J; junction bases left unmatched: 7. Germline V gene lookup returns CDR1 SGHRS and CDR2 YFSETQ. This CDR3 spans 17 amino acids. CDR3 residues: CASSLDLSGRDTGELFF. CDR3 DNA sequence: TGCGCCAGCAGCTTGGACCTAAGCGGGAGAGACACCGGGGAGCTGTTTTTT.

This clone was seen more than once but under ten times. The chain has TRBV5-4 and TRBJ2-3; D perhaps matches TRBD1 (6 bases). From germline, CDR1 is SGHNT and CDR2 YYREEE (reference sequence). V gave up 4 bases and J gave up 3 bases, with 24 bases separating them. CDR3 length: 18 amino acids. The CDR3 coding sequence is TGTGCCAGCAGCACGGACAACCTGATCCTAAGGGGGACAGATACGCAGTATTTT. Protein sequence: CASSTDNLILRGTDTQYF.

This clone was detected many times. This sequence joins TRBV5-6 and TRBJ2-7; no clear D gene. From germline, CDR1 is SGHDT and CDR2 YYEEEE. The CDR3 spans 14 residues. Trimming took 1 base from V and 3 from J, leaving 11 bases between them. The CDR3 is CASSLTLGNYEQYF. The DNA for the CDR3 is TGTGCCAGCAGCTTGACTCTAGGAAACTACGAGCAGTACTTC.

V usage is TRBV11-3 and J usage is TRBJ2-3; TRBD2 agrees at 7 bases. Germline CDR1 SGHNT, CDR2 YENEEA. The CDR3 spans 14 residues. The V gene end was trimmed by 6 bases and the J gene end by 4 bases; junction bases not matched to a gene: 7. CDR3 DNA sequence: TGTGCCAGCAGAGAGACCCGGGAGGCAGATACGCAGTATTTT. This sequence encodes CASRETREADTQYF.